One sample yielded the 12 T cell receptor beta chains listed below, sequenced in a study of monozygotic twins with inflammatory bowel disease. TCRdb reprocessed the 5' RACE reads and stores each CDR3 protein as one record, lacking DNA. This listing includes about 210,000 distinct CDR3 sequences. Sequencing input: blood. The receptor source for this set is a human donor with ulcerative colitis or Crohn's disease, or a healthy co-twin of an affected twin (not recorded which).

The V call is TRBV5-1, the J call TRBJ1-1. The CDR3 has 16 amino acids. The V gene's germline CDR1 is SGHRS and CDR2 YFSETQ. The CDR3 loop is CASSLEAATRNTEAFF.

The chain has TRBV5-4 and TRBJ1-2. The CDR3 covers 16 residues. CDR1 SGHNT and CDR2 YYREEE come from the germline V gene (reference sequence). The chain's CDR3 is CASSLAGRIDLYGYTF.

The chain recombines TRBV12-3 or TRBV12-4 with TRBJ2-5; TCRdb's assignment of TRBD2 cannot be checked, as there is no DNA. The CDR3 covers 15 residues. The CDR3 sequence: CASSPIEGRGETQYF.

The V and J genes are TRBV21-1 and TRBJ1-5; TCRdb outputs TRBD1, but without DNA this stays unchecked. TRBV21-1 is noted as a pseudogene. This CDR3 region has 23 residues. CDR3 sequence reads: CASSKESSRDLVLGQRCDQPQHF.

The chain's CDR3 is CASSQWPYSNQPQHF. The rearrangement links TRBV3-1 to TRBJ1-5. The CDR3 loop spans 15 amino acids. Looked up from germline, CDR1 is LGHDT and CDR2 is YNNKEL (reference sequence).

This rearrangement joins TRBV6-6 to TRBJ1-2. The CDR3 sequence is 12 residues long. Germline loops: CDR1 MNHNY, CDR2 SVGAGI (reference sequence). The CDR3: CAGSFGFYGYTF.

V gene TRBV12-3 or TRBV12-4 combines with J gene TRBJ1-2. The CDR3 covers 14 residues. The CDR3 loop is CASRLRRALYGFTF.

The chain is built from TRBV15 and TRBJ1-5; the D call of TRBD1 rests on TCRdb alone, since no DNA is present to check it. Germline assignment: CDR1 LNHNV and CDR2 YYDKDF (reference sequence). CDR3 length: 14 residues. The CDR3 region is CATSILQGNQPQHF.

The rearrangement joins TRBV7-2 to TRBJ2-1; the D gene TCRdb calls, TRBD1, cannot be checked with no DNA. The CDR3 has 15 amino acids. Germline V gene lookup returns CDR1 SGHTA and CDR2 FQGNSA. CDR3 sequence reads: CASSFTGQGYNEQFF.

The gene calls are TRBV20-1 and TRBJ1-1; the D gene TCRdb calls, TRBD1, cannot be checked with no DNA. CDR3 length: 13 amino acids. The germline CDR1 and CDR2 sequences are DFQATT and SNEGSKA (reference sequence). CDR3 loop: CSAADRVVAEAFF.

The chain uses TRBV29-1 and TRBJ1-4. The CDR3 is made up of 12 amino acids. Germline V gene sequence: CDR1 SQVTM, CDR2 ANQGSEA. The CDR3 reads CSGGEGGEKLFF.

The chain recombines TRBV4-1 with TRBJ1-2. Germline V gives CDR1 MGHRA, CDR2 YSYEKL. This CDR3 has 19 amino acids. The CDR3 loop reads CASSPGELIGRPAGYGYTF.